The T cell receptor beta chain described here comes from a study of shared clonotypes between healthy human individuals. Whole-study results and caveats: Only blood samples were collected, and tissue repertoires likely differ. Sequencing depth was expected to influence donor clonotype sharing.

As regards this clone: Its antigen is still unknown.

Among the unsorted PBMC samples, replicate PCRs used about 310 ng DNA, 25,000 to 35,000 T cell genomes. Scientists sequenced DNA from unsorted PBMC on ten immunoSEQ deep assay plates. The protocol was immunoSEQ multiplex PCR, while the TCRdb copy is restricted to in-frame clones and leaves out a portion. The sample holds 400,000 to 550,000 clones, 70% to 85% seen once. CDR1 is SGDLS and CDR2 is YYNGEE in the germline V gene. CDR3 length: 14 amino acids. Trimming pared 0 bases from V and 0 bases from J, leaving 4 bases between. This clonotype originated in a middle-aged woman in good health. Some clones in this sample may be carry-over from other donors' samples. The sample was PBMCs. The rearrangement joins TRBV9 to TRBJ2-4; D remains unclear. CDR3 sequence reads: CASSVGLAKNIQYF. CDR3 bases: TGTGCCAGCAGCGTAGGGCTAGCCAAAAACATTCAGTACTTC.